What follows are 26 T cell receptor beta chains derived from one specimen sequenced in a study of T cells in Graves' hyperthyroidism and ophthalmopathy. Template material for amplifying TCR beta CDR3 regions consisted of RNA transcripts. RT-PCR in the first round (using the HTBI primer set) targeted the TCR CDR3. TCRdb re-derived calls from the multiplex PCR reads in MiXCR, one entry per CDR3 protein. Among a few hundred thousand distinct CDR3 sequences listed, about 16% were seen once. Sequenced: blood. These receptors were taken from a woman aged 25-40 years with Graves' hyperthyroidism.

This clonotype was detected many times. V is TRBV11-2 and J is TRBJ1-1, with unresolved D. The CDR3 is made up of 14 amino acids. V was shortened by 0 bases and J by 3 bases, with 8 bases between the two germline ends. CDR1 and CDR2 from the germline V gene are SGHAT and FQNNGV. CDR3 residues: CASSLDGGYTEAFF. In DNA form, the CDR3 reads TGTGCCAGCAGCTTAGATGGCGGGTACACTGAAGCTTTCTTT.

The J gene is TRBJ2-2, the V gene TRBV29-1; the D is unclear. Germline CDR1 SQVTM, CDR2 ANQGSEA. The V end was cut by 4 bases, the J end by 4 bases, with 13 bases between. The CDR3 has 14 residues. Here the CDR3 reads CSVGPPLSTGELFF. The CDR3 DNA sequence: TGCAGCGTTGGGCCCCCCTTGAGCACCGGGGAGCTGTTTTTT.

In its sample, this clonotype was seen many times. The gene calls are TRBV7-9 and TRBJ2-7; 8 positions match TRBD1. CDR3 length: 15 residues. CDR1 is SEHNR and CDR2 is FQNEAQ in the germline V gene (reference sequence). With 5 bases clipped from V and 4 bases from J, the junction kept 10 bases outside the gene matches. The CDR3 coding sequence is TGTGCCAGCAGCCCGAGGGACAGGATGGATTACGAGCAGTACTTC. Translating it yields CASSPRDRMDYEQYF.

The chain links TRBV13 to TRBJ2-7; D gene uncertain. The germline gives CDR1 PRHDT, CDR2 FYEKMQ (reference sequence). V lost 5 bases to trimming and J lost 0 bases, with 14 bases between them. The CDR3 is 15 residues long. CDR3 in DNA: TGTGCCAGCAGCGTAGAAATGGGGTACTCCTACGAGCAGTACTTC. Its protein is CASSVEMGYSYEQYF.

This clonotype was recorded many times. The chain recombines TRBV30 with TRBJ1-5; possibly TRBD1 for D (5 bases). Germline V gene sequence: CDR1 GTSNPN, CDR2 SVGIG (reference sequence). The CDR3 is made up of 15 amino acids. V was clipped by 1 base and J by 3 bases, with 13 bases between them. CDR3 sequence: CAWSGGGRDNQPQHF. The CDR3 DNA reads TGTGCCTGGAGTGGGGGCGGCAGAGACAATCAGCCCCAGCATTTT.

This clonotype was observed at least ten times. The chain carries TRBV15 and TRBJ2-7; 10 bases align to TRBD1. This CDR3 comprises 14 residues. CDR1 and CDR2 (germline): LNHNV, YYDKDF (reference sequence). V lost 5 bases and J lost 3; bases outside the gene matches: 4. As DNA, the CDR3 is TGTGCCACCAGCCCCGGGACAGGGGTCTACGAGCAGTACTTC. Translated, it gives CATSPGTGVYEQYF.

This clonotype was picked up many times. The chain combines TRBV28 with TRBJ2-7; maybe TRBD2 (6 bases). V lost 6 bases, J lost 3 bases, and 18 bases lay in between. CDR1 and CDR2 (germline): MDHEN, SYDVKM. CDR3 length: 15 amino acids. The CDR3 here is CASSHQSTGVYEQYF. The CDR3 DNA reads as TGTGCCAGCAGCCATCAATCCACGGGGGTCTACGAGCAGTACTTC. Using reference TRBV28 and TRBJ2-7 for the parts outside the CDR3, the full variable domain is DVKVTQSSRYLVKRTGEKVFLECVQDMDHENMFWYRQDPGLGLRLIYFSYDVKMKEKGDIPEGYSVSREKKERFSLILESASTNQTSMYLCASSHQSTGVYEQYFGPGTRLTVT.

There are many counts of this clonotype. The rearrangement uses TRBV7-2 and TRBJ2-3, with a weak D call TRBD2 (6 bases). The V and J ends lost 9 bases and 9 bases respectively, with 25 bases between them. CDR1 is SGHTA, CDR2 FQGNSA, per germline. This CDR3 is built from 15 residues. In DNA form, the CDR3 reads TGTGCCAGTACGGCTAGCGCAATAACGAGTGACACGCAGTATTTT. As protein: CASTASAITSDTQYF.

This clonotype was counted between two and nine times. V usage is TRBV5-6 and J usage is TRBJ2-2; 10 bases match TRBD2. V shed 6 bases and J 5 bases; nucleotides not matched to a gene: 7. The CDR3 length is 15 residues. The germline V gene encodes CDR1 SGHDT and CDR2 YYEEEE. The CDR3 nucleotides read TGTGCCAGCACCGGACTAGCGGCCCAAACCGGGGAGCTGTTTTTT. Translated, it gives CASTGLAAQTGELFF.

For the CDR3, the DNA is TGTGCCAGCGCGGGGAATGAAAAACTGTTTTTT. Amino acids: CASAGNEKLFF. The rearrangement uses TRBV28 and TRBJ1-4; D is ambiguous. V shed 8 bases and J shed 5 bases, with 6 bases lying between them. The V gene's germline CDR1 is MDHEN and CDR2 SYDVKM. The CDR3 is made up of 11 amino acids.

Turning to this clonotype: It may be a read error: a sequence one base away is much more abundant. The genes are TRBV27 and TRBJ1-6; TRBD1 agrees at 7 bases. There are 15 residues in the CDR3. Looked up from germline, CDR1 is MNHEY and CDR2 is SMNVEV (reference sequence). CDR3: CAGRPEGQHNSPLHF. DNA for the CDR3: TGTGCCGGCAGACCCGAGGGACAGCATAATTCACCCCTCCACTTT.

This clonotype has only a few counts. The chain links TRBV28 to TRBJ2-2; no definite D call. Germline V lookup: CDR1 MDHEN, CDR2 SYDVKM. The CDR3 is 14 amino acids. V was pared by 4 bases and J by 7 bases, with 13 bases between. CDR3 region: CASSSTYSYGELFF. CDR3 in DNA: TGTGCCAGCAGTTCTACATATTCCTACGGGGAGCTGTTTTTT.

This clonotype was detected a few times. The CDR3 loop reads CANSSKGLAGNRTDTQYF. CDR3 sequence (DNA): TGTGCCAACAGCTCAAAGGGACTAGCGGGGAATAGAACAGATACGCAGTATTTT. The chain employs TRBV28 and TRBJ2-3; 13 bases are shared with TRBD2. This CDR3 is built from 18 residues. V was pared by 10 bases and J by 3 bases, with 16 bases of the junction left unmatched. Germline CDR1 reads MDHEN; CDR2 reads SYDVKM. Drawing the rest from reference TRBV28 and TRBJ2-3, the complete variable domain is DVKVTQSSRYLVKRTGEKVFLECVQDMDHENMFWYRQDPGLGLRLIYFSYDVKMKEKGDIPEGYSVSREKKERFSLILESASTNQTSMYLCANSSKGLAGNRTDTQYFGPGTRLTVL.

The table lists this clonotype with a few counts. The J gene is TRBJ1-5, the V gene TRBV28; 10 bases are shared with TRBD1. The CDR3 length is 16 residues. From germline, CDR1 is MDHEN and CDR2 SYDVKM. J lost 4 bases, V lost 3 bases, and 6 bases had no gene match. As DNA, the CDR3 is TGTGCCAGCAGTTTCCAGACAGGGGGCTTTAATCAGCCCCAGCATTTT. Translating gives CASSFQTGGFNQPQHF.

This clonotype turned up a few times. This chain joins TRBV27 and TRBJ2-1, with D uncertain. The CDR3 has 15 residues. Germline V gene sequence: CDR1 MNHEY, CDR2 SMNVEV (reference sequence). Deletions cut 3 bases from V and 4 bases from J, with 13 bases between. This chain's CDR3 is CASSLFGPEYNEQFF. CDR3 bases: TGTGCCAGCAGTTTGTTTGGTCCAGAATACAATGAGCAGTTCTTC.

This clonotype was observed many times. The gene calls are TRBV20-1 and TRBJ2-3; 8 nucleotides align to TRBD1. Germline V gene data show CDR1 as DFQATT and CDR2 as SNEGSKA (reference sequence). The CDR3 covers 14 residues. The J segment lost 6 bases and the V segment lost 5 bases, leaving 10 bases of the junction unmatched. The CDR3 DNA reads as TGCAGTGCTCCCGACGCAGGGGGCTCGGATACGCAGTATTTT. Translated, it gives CSAPDAGGSDTQYF.

This clonotype was detected only a few times. The chain recombines TRBV7-9 with TRBJ1-6; D is ambiguous. The CDR3 length is 14 residues. Trimming pared 3 bases from V and 5 bases from J, leaving 8 bases between. CDR1 and CDR2 (germline): SEHNR, FQNEAQ (reference sequence). The CDR3 bases are TGTGCCAGCAGCTTTCTTATGGATAATTCACCCCTCCACTTT. This codes for CASSFLMDNSPLHF. Using reference TRBV7-9 and TRBJ1-6 for the parts outside the CDR3, the full variable domain is DTGVSQNPRHKITKRGQNVTFRCDPISEHNRLYWYRQTLGQGPEFLTYFQNEAQLEKSRLLSDRFSAERPKGSFSTLEIQRTEQGDSAMYLCASSFLMDNSPLHFGNGTRLTVT.

For this clonotype: A read error is likely, as this CDR3 ends without the conserved phenylalanine or tryptophan. The chain carries TRBV28 and TRBJ1-5; D remains ambiguous. Trimming cost V 5 bases and J 3 bases, with 17 bases left between them. The germline V gene has CDR1 MDHEN and CDR2 SYDVKM. CDR3 length: 16 amino acids. The CDR3 sequence: CASSPLRASPNQPQHL. DNA for the CDR3: TGTGCCAGCAGTCCCCTCCGGGCCTCCCCCAATCAGCCCCAGCATCTT.

As to this clonotype: This may be a read error, as it is one base from a much larger clone. The J gene is TRBJ2-3, the V gene TRBV29-1; no definite D call. CDR3 size: 12 residues. Trimming took off 1 base at V and 4 bases at J, with 6 bases between the two ends. Germline V gene sequence: CDR1 SQVTM, CDR2 ANQGSEA. CDR3 amino acids: CSVEVVADTQYF. CDR3 nucleotides: TGCAGCGTTGAAGTTGTCGCAGATACGCAGTATTTT.

The chain carries TRBV10-3 and TRBJ2-3; D possibly corresponds to TRBD1 (5 bases). Germline V lookup: CDR1 ENHRY, CDR2 SYGVKD. The CDR3 has 13 amino acids. Trimming stripped 10 bases from V and 1 base from J, with 12 bases between. In DNA, the CDR3 is TGTGCCACGGTCGACAGAGGCACAGATACGCAGTATTTT. Amino acid sequence: CATVDRGTDTQYF.

This clonotype was detected many times. The chain uses TRBV6-5 and TRBJ2-1; D is perhaps TRBD2 (5 bases). This CDR3 comprises 15 residues. Germline V gene sequence: CDR1 MNHEY, CDR2 SVGAGI. V dropped 2 bases and J dropped 2 bases, with 10 bases sitting between them. Here the CDR3 reads CASSYAGSAYNEQFF. In DNA form, the CDR3 reads TGTGCCAGCAGTTACGCGGGTAGCGCCTACAATGAGCAGTTCTTC.

The chain joins TRBV28 to TRBJ2-1; 16 nucleotides line up with TRBD2. Germline assignment: CDR1 MDHEN and CDR2 SYDVKM. The CDR3 is 19 residues long. Trimming cost V 4 bases and J 6 bases; bases outside gene matches: 12. The CDR3 DNA sequence: TGTGCCAGCAGTTACACCGTCCCGGGACTAGCGGGAGGGCGCAATGAGCAGTTCTTC. Protein: CASSYTVPGLAGGRNEQFF.

V usage is TRBV10-2 and J usage is TRBJ2-7; D not certain. This CDR3 has 15 residues. Trimming cost V 7 bases and J 1 base, with 17 bases left between them. Germline V gives CDR1 WSHSY, CDR2 SAAADI. The CDR3 bases are TGCGCCAGCACCACCCCCGGGCTTGGATCCTACGAGCAGTACTTC. It codes for CASTTPGLGSYEQYF.

V is TRBV14 and J is TRBJ2-1; no clear D gene. The V end lost 4 bases, the J end lost 12 bases, and 16 bases lay between the germline ends. From germline, CDR1 is SGHDN and CDR2 FVKESK. The CDR3 runs to 13 residues. The DNA of the CDR3 is TGTGCCAGCAGCCCAGGCGTGGCACTGGGGCAGTTCTTC. It specifies CASSPGVALGQFF.

The table lists this clonotype with many counts. In DNA form, the CDR3 reads TGTGCCAGTCGTACGACAGGACTCTCCTACGAGCAGTACTTC. Translating it yields CASRTTGLSYEQYF. The V call is TRBV6-1, the J call TRBJ2-7, with a weak D call TRBD1 (6 bases). This CDR3 has 14 amino acids. V shed 9 bases and J shed 0 bases, with 15 bases lying between them. Germline CDR1 reads MNHNS; CDR2 reads SASEGT.

This clonotype was recorded at least ten times. This chain uses TRBV2 with TRBJ2-1, with TRBD2 matching over 12 bases. CDR3 length: 16 amino acids. The V segment lost 5 bases and the J segment 8 bases; nucleotides outside the gene matches: 10. CDR1 and CDR2 from the germline V gene are SNHLY and FYNNEI. The CDR3 loop is CASSSPGTSGPDEQFF. In DNA form, the CDR3 reads TGTGCCAGCAGTTCTCCCGGGACTAGCGGGCCCGATGAGCAGTTCTTC.